This T cell receptor (beta chain) was profiled in a study of T cell changes during pregnancy in multiple sclerosis. Looked up from germline, CDR1 is SGDLS and CDR2 is YYNGEE. V was cut by 1 base and J by 4 bases, with 14 bases left in between. The CDR3 has 15 amino acids. Generated by immunoSEQ multiplex PCR, the TCRdb table keeps only in-frame clones and is missing some. Of approximately 53,000 clones in the sample, almost 95% were seen once. The input for sequencing was CD4+ T cells from peripheral blood mononuclear cells, taken in the third trimester of pregnancy. The V call is TRBV9, the J call TRBJ1-1, with D perhaps matching TRBD1 (6 bases). The clonotype originates from a female donor with multiple sclerosis, enrolled in a pregnancy study. CDR3: CASSVLGGASTEAFF. For the CDR3, the DNA is TGTGCCAGCAGCGTATTAGGGGGGGCTAGCACTGAAGCTTTCTTT.